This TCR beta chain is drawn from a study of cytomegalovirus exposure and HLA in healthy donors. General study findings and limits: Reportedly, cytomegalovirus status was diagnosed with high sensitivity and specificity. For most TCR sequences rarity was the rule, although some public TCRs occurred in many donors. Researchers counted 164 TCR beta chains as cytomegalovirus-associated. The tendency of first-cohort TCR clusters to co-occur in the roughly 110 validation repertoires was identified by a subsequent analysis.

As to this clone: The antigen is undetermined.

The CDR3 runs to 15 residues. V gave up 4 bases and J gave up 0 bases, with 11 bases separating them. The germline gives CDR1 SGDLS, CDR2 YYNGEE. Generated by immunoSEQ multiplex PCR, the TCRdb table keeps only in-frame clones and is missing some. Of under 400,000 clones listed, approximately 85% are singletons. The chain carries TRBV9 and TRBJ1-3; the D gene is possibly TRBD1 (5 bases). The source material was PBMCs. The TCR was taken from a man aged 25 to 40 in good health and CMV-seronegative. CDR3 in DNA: TGTGCCAGCAGCCGAGGACATAACTCTGGAAACACCATATATTTT. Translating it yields CASSRGHNSGNTIYF.